These 6 T cell receptor beta chains were all obtained from the same sample, sequenced in a study of beta chain features in type 1 diabetes. Expressed TCRB transcripts were sequenced, since all the RNA that had been isolated was reverse transcribed. The protocol was immunoSEQ multiplex PCR, while the TCRdb copy is restricted to in-frame clones and leaves out a portion. The sample lists 450,000 or so clones; roughly 11% were seen once. The sample consisted of naive CD4+ T cells from blood. The receptors stem from a woman aged 18 to 35 in good health.

This clone was recorded a few times. DNA for the CDR3: TGTGCCAGCAGCTTAAGGGGCGCAGGGGTGGACACCGGGGAGCTGTTTTTT. Residues: CASSLRGAGVDTGELFF. The chain combines TRBV7-2 with TRBJ2-2, with a weak D call TRBD1 (6 bases). Trimming stripped 2 bases from V and 3 bases from J, with 16 bases between. Germline-derived CDR1 and CDR2 are SGHTA and FQGNSA. This CDR3 is built from 17 residues.

This chain connects TRBV14 to TRBJ1-6; 7 nucleotides line up with TRBD1. The CDR3 totals 15 residues. With 1 base clipped from V and 10 bases from J, the junction kept 7 bases outside the gene matches. In germline, CDR1 is SGHDN, CDR2 FVKESK. CDR3 coding DNA: TGTGCCAGCAGCCAAGTTAAGGGGGCCGGATCACCCCTCCACTTT. Amino acid sequence: CASSQVKGAGSPLHF.

CDR3 residues: CASSVEVGGETQYF. CDR3 DNA: TGTGCCAGCAGCGTAGAGGTAGGCGGGGAGACCCAGTACTTC. V gene TRBV9 combines with J gene TRBJ2-5, with D possibly TRBD2 on 5 matching bases. The CDR3 length is 14 residues. The germline CDR1 and CDR2 sequences are SGDLS and YYNGEE. V shed 0 bases and J shed 5 bases, with 11 bases lying between them. Based on the CDR3 plus reference TRBV9 and TRBJ2-5, the full variable domain is DSGVTQTPKHLITATGQRVTLRCSPRSGDLSVYWYQQSLDQGLQFLIQYYNGEERAKGNILERFSAQQFPDLHSELNLSSLELGDSALYFCASSVEVGGETQYFGPGTRLLVL.

The rearrangement joins TRBV7-9 to TRBJ2-7, with D tentatively TRBD1 or TRBD2 (5 bases each). This CDR3 comprises 16 residues. The V end was cut by 5 bases, the J end by 5 bases, with 22 bases between. CDR1 SEHNR and CDR2 FQNEAQ come from the germline V gene (reference sequence). CDR3 sequence reads: CASSRTGAASGNEQYF. DNA for the CDR3: TGTGCCAGCAGCCGCACCGGGGCAGCCTCAGGGAACGAGCAGTACTTC.

This clone occurred a few times. The chain combines TRBV2 with TRBJ2-5, with D perhaps TRBD2 (6 bases). Per germline, CDR1 SNHLY and CDR2 FYNNEI. The CDR3 covers 13 residues. Trimming pared 4 bases from V and 3 bases from J, leaving 9 bases between. The CDR3 DNA sequence: TGTGCCAGCAGTGGACAGCGGGAAGAGACCCAGTACTTC. Translated: CASSGQREETQYF.

This clone was seen a few times. V usage is TRBV20-1 and J usage is TRBJ2-7; a weak D match, TRBD1 (5 bases). Germline-derived CDR1 and CDR2 are DFQATT and SNEGSKA (reference sequence). CDR3 length: 11 amino acids. The ends were cut back, 6 bases at V and 6 bases at J, with 12 bases in the middle. The CDR3 reads CSAARASEQYV. CDR3 coding DNA: TGCAGTGCAGCCAGGGCGTCCGAGCAGTACGTC.